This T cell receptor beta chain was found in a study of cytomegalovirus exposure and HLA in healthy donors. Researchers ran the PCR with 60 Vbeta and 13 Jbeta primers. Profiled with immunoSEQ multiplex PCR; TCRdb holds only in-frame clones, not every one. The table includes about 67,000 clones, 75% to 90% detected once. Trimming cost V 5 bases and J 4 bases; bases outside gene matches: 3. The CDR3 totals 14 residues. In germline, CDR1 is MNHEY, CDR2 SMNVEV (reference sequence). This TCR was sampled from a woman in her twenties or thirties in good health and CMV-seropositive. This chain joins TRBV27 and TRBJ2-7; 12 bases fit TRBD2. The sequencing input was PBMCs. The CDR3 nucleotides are TGTGCCAGCAGTCCCGGGACTAGCGGGTACGAGCAGTACTTC. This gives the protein CASSPGTSGYEQYF.